This TCR beta chain is from a study of early stage breast cancer tumors. Overall study context: Each sample averaged approximately 10-fold read coverage. Findings and caveats of the study: Most shared enriched TCRB sequences were commonly generated ones.

Sequenced by immunoSEQ multiplex PCR; TCRdb stores in-frame clones only, minus some. The table has tens of thousands of clones, approximately 78% seen once. For this clone: Antigen specificity is unknown.

This TCR was sampled from a person aged 45-65 years with breast cancer. Sample: blood.

The CDR3 bases are TGTGCCAGTACCGTACAACAGGGCGCTGAAGCTTTCTTT. It specifies CASTVQQGAEAFF. V and J are TRBV19 and TRBJ1-1; maybe TRBD1 (6 bases). Per the germline V gene, CDR1 is LNHDA and CDR2 is SQIVND (reference sequence). V was clipped by 7 bases and J by 6 bases, with 15 bases between them. The CDR3 length is 13 residues.